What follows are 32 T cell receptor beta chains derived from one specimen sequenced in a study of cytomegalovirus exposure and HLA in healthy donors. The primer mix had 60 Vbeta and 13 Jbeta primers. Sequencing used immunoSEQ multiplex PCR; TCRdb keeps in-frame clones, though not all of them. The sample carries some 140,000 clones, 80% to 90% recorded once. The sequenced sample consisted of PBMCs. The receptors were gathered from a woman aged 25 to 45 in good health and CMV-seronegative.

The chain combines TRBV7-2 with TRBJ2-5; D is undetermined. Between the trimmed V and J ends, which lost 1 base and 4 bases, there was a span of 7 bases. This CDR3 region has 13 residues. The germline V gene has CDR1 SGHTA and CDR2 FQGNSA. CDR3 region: CASSLGQRETQYF. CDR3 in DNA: TGTGCCAGCAGCTTAGGTCAGCGAGAGACCCAGTACTTC.

Here the CDR3 DNA reads TGTGCCAGCAGTGAGACAGGATGGGATCAGCCCCAGCATTTT. This sequence encodes CASSETGWDQPQHF. The V gene is TRBV6-1, the J gene TRBJ1-5; TRBD1 might be the D (6 bases). V gave up 3 bases and J gave up 5 bases, with 11 bases separating them. Germline CDR1 reads MNHNS; CDR2 reads SASEGT. The CDR3 has 14 amino acids.

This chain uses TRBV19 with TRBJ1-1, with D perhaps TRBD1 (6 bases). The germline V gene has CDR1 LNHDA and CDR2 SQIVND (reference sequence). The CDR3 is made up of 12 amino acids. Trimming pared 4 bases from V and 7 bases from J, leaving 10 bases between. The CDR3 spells CASSKGTFEAFF. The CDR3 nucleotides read TGTGCCAGTAGTAAGGGGACATTTGAAGCTTTCTTT.

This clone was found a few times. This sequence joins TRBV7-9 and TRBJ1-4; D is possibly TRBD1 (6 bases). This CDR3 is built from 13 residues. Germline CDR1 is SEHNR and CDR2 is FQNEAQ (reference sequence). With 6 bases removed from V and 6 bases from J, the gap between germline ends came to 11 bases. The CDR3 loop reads CASSGGADEKLFF. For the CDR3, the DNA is TGTGCCAGCAGTGGGGGGGCAGATGAAAAACTGTTTTTT. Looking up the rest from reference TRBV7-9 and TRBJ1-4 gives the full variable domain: DTGVSQNPRHKITKRGQNVTFRCDPISEHNRLYWYRQTLGQGPEFLTYFQNEAQLEKSRLLSDRFSAERPKGSFSTLEIQRTEQGDSAMYLCASSGGADEKLFFGSGTQLSVL.

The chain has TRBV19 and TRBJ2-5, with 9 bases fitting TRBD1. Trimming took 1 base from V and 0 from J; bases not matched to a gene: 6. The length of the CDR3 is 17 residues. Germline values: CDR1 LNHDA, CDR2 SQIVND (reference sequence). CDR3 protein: CASSIGAGQGYQETQYF. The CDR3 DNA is TGTGCCAGTAGTATAGGGGCAGGACAGGGGTACCAAGAGACCCAGTACTTC.

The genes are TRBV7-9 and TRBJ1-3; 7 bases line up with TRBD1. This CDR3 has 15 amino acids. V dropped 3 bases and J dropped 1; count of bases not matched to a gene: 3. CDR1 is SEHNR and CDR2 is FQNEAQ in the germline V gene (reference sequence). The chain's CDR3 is CASSFHRGSGNTIYF. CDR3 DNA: TGTGCCAGCAGCTTCCACAGGGGTTCTGGAAACACCATATATTTT. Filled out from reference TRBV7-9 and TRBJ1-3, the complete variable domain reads DTGVSQNPRHKITKRGQNVTFRCDPISEHNRLYWYRQTLGQGPEFLTYFQNEAQLEKSRLLSDRFSAERPKGSFSTLEIQRTEQGDSAMYLCASSFHRGSGNTIYFGEGSWLTVV.

The CDR3 bases are TGCGCCAGCAGCCAAGGACACGGGGATGAAAAACTGTTTTTT. Its translation is CASSQGHGDEKLFF. The V gene is TRBV4-3, the J gene TRBJ1-4; unclear D gene. Germline V gene lookup returns CDR1 LGHNA and CDR2 YSLEER. Trimming cost V 1 base and J 6 bases, with 9 bases left between them. The CDR3 is made up of 14 amino acids.

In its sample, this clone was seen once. CDR3 DNA sequence: TGTGCCAGCAGTTACTCGCTGACAGCTAACTATGGCTACACCTTC. This encodes CASSYSLTANYGYTF. V usage is TRBV6-6 and J usage is TRBJ1-2, with D possibly being TRBD1 (5 bases). This CDR3 region has 15 residues. Deletions cut 0 bases from V and 0 bases from J, with 8 bases between. CDR1 MNHNY and CDR2 SVGAGI come from the germline V gene (reference sequence).

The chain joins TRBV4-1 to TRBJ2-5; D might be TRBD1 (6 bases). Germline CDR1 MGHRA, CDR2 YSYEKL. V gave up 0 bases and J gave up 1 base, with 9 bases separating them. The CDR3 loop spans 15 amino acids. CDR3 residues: CASSQEYRAQETQYF. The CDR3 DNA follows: TGCGCCAGCAGCCAAGAGTACAGGGCCCAAGAGACCCAGTACTTC.

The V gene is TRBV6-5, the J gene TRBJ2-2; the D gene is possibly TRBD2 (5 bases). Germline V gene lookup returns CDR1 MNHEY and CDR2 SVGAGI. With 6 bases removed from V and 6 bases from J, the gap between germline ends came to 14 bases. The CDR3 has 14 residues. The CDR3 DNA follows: TGTGCCAGCAGGGGGAGTGTGCTGGCCGGGGAGCTGTTTTTT. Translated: CASRGSVLAGELFF.

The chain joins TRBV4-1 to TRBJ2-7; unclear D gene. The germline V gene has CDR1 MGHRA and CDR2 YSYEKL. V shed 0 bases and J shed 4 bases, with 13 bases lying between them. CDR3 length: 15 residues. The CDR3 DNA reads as TGCGCCAGCAGCCAAGATCCCCAGATCCCTTACGAGCAGTACTTC. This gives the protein CASSQDPQIPYEQYF.

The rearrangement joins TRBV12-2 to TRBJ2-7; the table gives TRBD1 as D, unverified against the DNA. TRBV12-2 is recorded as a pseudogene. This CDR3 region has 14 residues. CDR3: CASRLGGQFYEQYF. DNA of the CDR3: TGTGCAAGTCGCTTAGGTGGGCAGTTCTACGAGCAGTACTTC.

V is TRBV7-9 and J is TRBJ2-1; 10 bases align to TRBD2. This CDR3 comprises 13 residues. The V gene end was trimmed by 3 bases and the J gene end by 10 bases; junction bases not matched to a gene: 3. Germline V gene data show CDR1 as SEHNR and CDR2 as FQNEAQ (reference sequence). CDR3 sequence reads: CASSFSGGSEQFF. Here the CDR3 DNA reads TGTGCCAGCAGCTTTAGCGGGGGGAGCGAGCAGTTCTTC.

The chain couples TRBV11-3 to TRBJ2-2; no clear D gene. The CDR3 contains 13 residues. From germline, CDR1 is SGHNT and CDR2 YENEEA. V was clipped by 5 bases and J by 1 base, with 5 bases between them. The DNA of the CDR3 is TGTGCCAGCAGCAAGAGGAACACCGGGGAGCTGTTTTTT. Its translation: CASSKRNTGELFF.

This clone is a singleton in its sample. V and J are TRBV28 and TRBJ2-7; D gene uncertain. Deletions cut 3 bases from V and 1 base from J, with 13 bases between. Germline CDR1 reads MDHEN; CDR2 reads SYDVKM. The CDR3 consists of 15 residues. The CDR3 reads CASSFFVGGSYEQYF. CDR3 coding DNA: TGTGCCAGCAGTTTTTTTGTCGGCGGTTCCTACGAGCAGTACTTC. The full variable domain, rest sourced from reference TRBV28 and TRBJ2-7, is DVKVTQSSRYLVKRTGEKVFLECVQDMDHENMFWYRQDPGLGLRLIYFSYDVKMKEKGDIPEGYSVSREKKERFSLILESASTNQTSMYLCASSFFVGGSYEQYFGPGTRLTVT.

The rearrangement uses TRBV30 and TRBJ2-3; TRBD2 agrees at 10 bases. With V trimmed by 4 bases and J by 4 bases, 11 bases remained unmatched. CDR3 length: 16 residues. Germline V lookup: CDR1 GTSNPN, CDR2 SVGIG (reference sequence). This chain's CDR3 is CAWTSGSLQGADTQYF. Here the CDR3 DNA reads TGTGCCTGGACTAGCGGGAGTTTACAGGGCGCAGATACGCAGTATTTT.

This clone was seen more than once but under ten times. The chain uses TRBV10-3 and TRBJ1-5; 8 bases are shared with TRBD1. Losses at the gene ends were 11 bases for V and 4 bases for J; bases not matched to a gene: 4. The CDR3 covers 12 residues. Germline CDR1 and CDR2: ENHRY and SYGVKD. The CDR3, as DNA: TGTGCCTCCAGGACAGGGAATCAGCCCCAGCATTTT. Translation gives CASRTGNQPQHF.

The DNA for the CDR3 is TGTGCCAGCAGTTATCGGCAGGATAACACAGATACGCAGTATTTT. Encoded protein: CASSYRQDNTDTQYF. The chain carries TRBV6-6 and TRBJ2-3, with unresolved D. The germline gives CDR1 MNHNY, CDR2 SVGAGI (reference sequence). V shed 3 bases and J shed 2 bases, with 12 bases lying between them. This CDR3 has 15 residues.

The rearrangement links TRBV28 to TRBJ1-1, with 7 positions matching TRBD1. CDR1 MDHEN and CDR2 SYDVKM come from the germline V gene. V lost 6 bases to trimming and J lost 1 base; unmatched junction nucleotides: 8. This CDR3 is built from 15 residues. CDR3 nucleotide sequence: TGTGCCAGCAGAGACCACTGGACAGGGAACACTGAAGCTTTCTTT. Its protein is CASRDHWTGNTEAFF.

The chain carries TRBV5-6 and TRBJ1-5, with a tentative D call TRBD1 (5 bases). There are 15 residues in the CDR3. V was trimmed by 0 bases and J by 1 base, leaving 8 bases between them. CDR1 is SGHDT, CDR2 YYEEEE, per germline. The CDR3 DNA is TGTGCCAGCAGCTTGGGGGCAGGGAGCAATCAGCCCCAGCATTTT. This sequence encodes CASSLGAGSNQPQHF.

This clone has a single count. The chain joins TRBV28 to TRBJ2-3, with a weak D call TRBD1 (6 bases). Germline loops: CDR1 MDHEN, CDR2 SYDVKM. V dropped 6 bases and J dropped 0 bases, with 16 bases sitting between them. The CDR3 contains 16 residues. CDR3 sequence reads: CASSPTVGTSTDTQYF. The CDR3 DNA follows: TGTGCCAGCAGCCCGACGGTGGGGACAAGCACAGATACGCAGTATTTT.

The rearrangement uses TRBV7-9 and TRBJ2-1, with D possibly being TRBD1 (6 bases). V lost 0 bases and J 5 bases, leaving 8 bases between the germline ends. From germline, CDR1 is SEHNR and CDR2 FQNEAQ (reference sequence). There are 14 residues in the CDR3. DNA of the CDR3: TGTGCCAGCAGCTTAGCCGGACAGAACAATGAGCAGTTCTTC. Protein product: CASSLAGQNNEQFF.

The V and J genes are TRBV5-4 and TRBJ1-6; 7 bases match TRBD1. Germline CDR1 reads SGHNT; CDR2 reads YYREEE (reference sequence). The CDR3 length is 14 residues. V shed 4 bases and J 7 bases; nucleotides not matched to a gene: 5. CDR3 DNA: TGTGCCAGCAGCCCACCGGGACAGAATTCACCCCTCCACTTT. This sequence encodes CASSPPGQNSPLHF.

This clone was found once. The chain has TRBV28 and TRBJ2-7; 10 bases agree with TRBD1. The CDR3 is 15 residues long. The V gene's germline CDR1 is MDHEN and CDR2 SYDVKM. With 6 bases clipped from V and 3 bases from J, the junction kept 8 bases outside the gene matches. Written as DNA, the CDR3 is TGTGCCAGCAGACCTTGGGGACAGGGGTTCTACGAGCAGTACTTC. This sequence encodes CASRPWGQGFYEQYF.

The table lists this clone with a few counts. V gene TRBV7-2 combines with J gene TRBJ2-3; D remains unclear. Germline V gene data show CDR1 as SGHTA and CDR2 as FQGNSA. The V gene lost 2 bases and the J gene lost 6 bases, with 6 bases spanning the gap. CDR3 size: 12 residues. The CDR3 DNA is TGTGCCAGCAGCTTATTCAGGGATACGCAGTATTTT. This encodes CASSLFRDTQYF.

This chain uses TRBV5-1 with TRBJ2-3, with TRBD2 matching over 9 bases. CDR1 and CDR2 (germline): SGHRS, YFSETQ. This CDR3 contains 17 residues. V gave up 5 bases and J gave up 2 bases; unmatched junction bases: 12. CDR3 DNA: TGCGCCAGCAGTCTGTTGCCGGCGGGGGGGCCCACAGATACGCAGTATTTT. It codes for CASSLLPAGGPTDTQYF.

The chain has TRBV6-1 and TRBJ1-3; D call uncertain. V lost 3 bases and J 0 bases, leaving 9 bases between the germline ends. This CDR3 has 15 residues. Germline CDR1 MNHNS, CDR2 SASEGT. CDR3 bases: TGTGCCAGCAGTGATGAGTTTTCCTCTGGAAACACCATATATTTT. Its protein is CASSDEFSSGNTIYF.

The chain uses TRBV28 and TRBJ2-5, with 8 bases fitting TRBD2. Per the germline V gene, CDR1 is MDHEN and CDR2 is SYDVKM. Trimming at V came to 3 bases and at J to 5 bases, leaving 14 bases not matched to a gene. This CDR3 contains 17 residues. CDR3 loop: CASSLAAGGIGWETQYF. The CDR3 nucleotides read TGTGCCAGCAGTTTGGCTGCGGGGGGAATCGGGTGGGAGACCCAGTACTTC.

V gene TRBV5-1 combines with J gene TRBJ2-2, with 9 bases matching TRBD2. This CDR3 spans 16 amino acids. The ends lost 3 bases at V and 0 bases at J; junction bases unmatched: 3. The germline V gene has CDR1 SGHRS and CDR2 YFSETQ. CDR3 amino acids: CASSSWTSANTGELFF. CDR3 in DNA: TGCGCCAGCAGCTCCTGGACTAGCGCGAACACCGGGGAGCTGTTTTTT. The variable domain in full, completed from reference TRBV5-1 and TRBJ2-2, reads KAGVTQTPRYLIKTRGQQVTLSCSPISGHRSVSWYQQTPGQGLQFLFEYFSETQRNKGNFPGRFSGRQFSNSRSEMNVSTLELGDSALYLCASSSWTSANTGELFFGEGSRLTVL.

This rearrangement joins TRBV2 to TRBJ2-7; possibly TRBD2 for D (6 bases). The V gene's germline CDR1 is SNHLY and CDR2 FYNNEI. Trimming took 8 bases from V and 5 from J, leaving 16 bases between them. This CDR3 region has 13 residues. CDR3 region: CASDKGPGDEQYF. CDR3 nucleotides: TGTGCCAGCGACAAGGGGCCGGGGGACGAGCAGTACTTC.

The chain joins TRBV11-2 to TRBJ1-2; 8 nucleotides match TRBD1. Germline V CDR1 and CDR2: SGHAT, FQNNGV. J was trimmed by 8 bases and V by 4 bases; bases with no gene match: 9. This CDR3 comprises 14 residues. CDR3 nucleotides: TGTGCCAGCAGCTCATCGACAGGGGTTGTCGGCTACACCTTC. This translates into CASSSSTGVVGYTF.

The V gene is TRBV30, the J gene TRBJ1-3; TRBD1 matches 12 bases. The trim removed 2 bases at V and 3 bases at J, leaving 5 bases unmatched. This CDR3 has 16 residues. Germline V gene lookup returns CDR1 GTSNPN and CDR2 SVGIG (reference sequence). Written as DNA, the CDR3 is TGTGCCTGGAGTCCGGGACAGGGGGCCTATGGAAACACCATATATTTT. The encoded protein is CAWSPGQGAYGNTIYF.